Listed here are 20 T cell receptor beta chains from one sample, sequenced in a study of cytomegalovirus exposure and HLA in healthy donors (dated 2017 in TCRdb). The method was the immunoSEQ multiplex PCR assay. The multiplex PCR relied on a mix of 60 forward primers for TCR Vbeta segments and 13 reverse primers for TCR Jbeta segments. TCRdb stores this immuneACCESS table with in-frame sequences only. Part of the clones is absent; in the studies checked, under half of the shortfall reflects unresolved V genes, and no reason is known for the rest. The sample contains some 180,000 clones, roughly a tenth of them found a single time. The top ten hold approximately 1.4% of the sample. Material for sequencing was PBMCs. Every receptor here comes from a woman between 25 and 40 years old in good health and CMV-seropositive.

The table lists this clone with a few counts. This chain joins TRBV10-3 and TRBJ2-1; TRBD2 aligns across 14 bases. Germline values: CDR1 ENHRY, CDR2 SYGVKD. The CDR3 is made up of 17 amino acids. Trimming removed 4 bases from V and 5 bases from J; junction bases left unmatched: 7. CDR3 sequence: CAISVGTSGRLNNEQFF. CDR3 nucleotide sequence: TGTGCCATCAGTGTTGGGACTAGCGGGAGACTCAACAATGAGCAGTTCTTC.

This clone was counted only a few times. The chain couples TRBV30 to TRBJ1-1; the D is unclear. V was clipped by 3 bases and J by 7 bases, with 6 bases between them. The germline gives CDR1 GTSNPN, CDR2 SVGIG (reference sequence). The CDR3 covers 10 residues. CDR3 nucleotides: TGTGCCTGGAGAGTAGTTGAAGCTTTCTTT. Its protein product is CAWRVVEAFF.

The chain has TRBV11-3 and TRBJ2-2; TRBD2 might be the D (5 bases). CDR3 length equals 17 residues. Germline CDR1 SGHNT, CDR2 YENEEA. V shed 5 bases and J shed 2 bases, with 18 bases lying between them. The DNA for the CDR3 is TGTGCCAGCAGCCGAGGTGTGGCGGGTCTAAACACCGGGGAGCTGTTTTTT. Translated, it gives CASSRGVAGLNTGELFF. The variable domain in full, with the rest retrieved from reference TRBV11-3 and TRBJ2-2, is EAGVVQSPRYKIIEKKQPVAFWCNPISGHNTLYWYLQNLGQGPELLIRYENEEAVDDSQLPKDRFSAERLKGVDSTLKIQPAELGDSAVYLCASSRGVAGLNTGELFFGEGSRLTVL.

This clone has only a few counts. This sequence joins TRBV7-9 and TRBJ1-2; TRBD1 is a possible D gene (5 bases). V lost 5 bases to trimming and J lost 8 bases, with 21 bases between them. The CDR3 is 15 residues long. Germline V CDR1 and CDR2: SEHNR, FQNEAQ (reference sequence). The CDR3 loop is CASSRPMTEFRGYTF. The CDR3 nucleotides are TGTGCCAGCAGCCGCCCCATGACAGAGTTTAGAGGCTACACCTTC.

Note on this clone: The junction and the germline gene differ at one end; a read error may be behind it. This chain joins TRBV27 and TRBJ1-4; a possible D gene is TRBD1 (5 bases). The germline V gene encodes CDR1 MNHEY and CDR2 SMNVEV (reference sequence). This CDR3 region has 15 residues. The CDR3 is CVSGAHDATNEKLFF. The CDR3 region has the DNA TGTGTCAGCGGGGCCCACGATGCAACTAATGAAAAACTGTTTTTT.

This clone has just a few counts. This chain joins TRBV18 and TRBJ1-1; D is perhaps TRBD1 (6 bases). Germline V CDR1 and CDR2: KGHSH, LQKENI. Trimming took 3 bases from V and 3 from J, leaving 11 bases between them. This CDR3 is built from 14 residues. The CDR3 is CASSPIGQYTEAFF. In DNA form, the CDR3 reads TGTGCCAGCTCACCGATAGGACAGTACACTGAAGCTTTCTTT. The full variable domain, rest sourced from reference TRBV18 and TRBJ1-1, is NAGVMQNPRHLVRRRGQEARLRCSPMKGHSHVYWYRQLPEEGLKFMVYLQKENIIDESGMPKERFSAEFPKEGPSILRIQQVVRGDSAAYFCASSPIGQYTEAFFGQGTRLTVV.

Only a few counts were recorded for this clone. The chain couples TRBV11-2 to TRBJ2-7; TRBD1 might be the D (5 bases). V shed 2 bases and J shed 2 bases, with 13 bases lying between them. Germline CDR1 SGHAT, CDR2 FQNNGV. The CDR3 runs 15 residues. The DNA for the CDR3 is TGTGCCAGCAGCTTATTCGTTACAGGACCCTACGAGCAGTACTTC. This sequence encodes CASSLFVTGPYEQYF.

This clone was seen a handful of times. CDR3 in DNA: TGTGCCAGCAGTCCGACAGTCTCTGGGGCCAACGTCCTGACTTTC. It encodes CASSPTVSGANVLTF. The chain couples TRBV27 to TRBJ2-6; a weak D match, TRBD1 (5 bases). Trimming left V 5 bases short and J 0 bases short, with 8 bases between. Looked up from germline, CDR1 is MNHEY and CDR2 is SMNVEV (reference sequence). The CDR3 is made up of 15 amino acids.

The chain has TRBV10-2 and TRBJ1-5; D not resolved. In germline, CDR1 is WSHSY, CDR2 SAAADI. V shed 2 bases and J shed 5 bases, with 10 bases lying between them. This CDR3 comprises 14 residues. In DNA form, the CDR3 reads TGCGCCAGCAGTGAGGGGCAGCCGTATCAGCCCCAGCATTTT. Protein: CASSEGQPYQPQHF.

The V and J genes are TRBV14 and TRBJ2-4, with TRBD1 matching 9 bases. The CDR3 length is 14 residues. Per the germline V gene, CDR1 is SGHDN and CDR2 is FVKESK. Trimming at V came to 4 bases and at J to 10 bases, leaving 8 bases not matched to a gene. The CDR3 protein is CASSRDRVIRIQYF. The DNA of the CDR3 is TGTGCCAGCAGCCGGGACAGGGTGATTCGGATTCAGTACTTC.

This clone was seen only a few times. The chain employs TRBV6-6 and TRBJ1-5, with 7 bases matching TRBD1. With 0 bases clipped from V and 5 bases from J, the junction kept 7 bases outside the gene matches. The CDR3 contains 16 residues. Per germline, CDR1 MNHNY and CDR2 SVGAGI (reference sequence). The CDR3 DNA reads as TGTGCCAGCAGTTACTCCGCAGGGGGGACCTATCAGCCCCAGCATTTT. Its translation is CASSYSAGGTYQPQHF.

In its sample, this clone was seen a few times. The V gene is TRBV7-9, the J gene TRBJ2-3; 9 bases are a match to TRBD1. The trim removed 1 base at V and 4 bases at J, leaving 3 bases unmatched. CDR3 size: 15 residues. Per germline, CDR1 SEHNR and CDR2 FQNEAQ (reference sequence). This chain's CDR3 is CASSLGTGESDTQYF. In nucleotides, the CDR3 is TGTGCCAGCAGCTTAGGGACAGGGGAGTCAGATACGCAGTATTTT. Complete variable domain (other parts from reference TRBV7-9 and TRBJ2-3): DTGVSQNPRHKITKRGQNVTFRCDPISEHNRLYWYRQTLGQGPEFLTYFQNEAQLEKSRLLSDRFSAERPKGSFSTLEIQRTEQGDSAMYLCASSLGTGESDTQYFGPGTRLTVL.

This clone was seen more than once but under ten times. The chain carries TRBV5-1 and TRBJ2-1, with TRBD2 identical over 9 bases. Germline lookup yields CDR1 SGHRS and CDR2 YFSETQ. CDR3 length: 17 residues. With V trimmed by 4 bases and J by 2 bases, 10 bases remained unmatched. The chain's CDR3 is CASSHLFSGSAYNEQFF. CDR3 DNA: TGCGCCAGCAGCCACCTCTTTAGCGGGAGCGCCTACAATGAGCAGTTCTTC.

This clone was counted between two and nine times. V and J are TRBV14 and TRBJ2-3; 11 bases match TRBD2. The ends lost 4 bases at V and 6 bases at J; junction bases unmatched: 9. This CDR3 region has 16 residues. Germline loops: CDR1 SGHDN, CDR2 FVKESK. The CDR3, as DNA: TGTGCCAGCAGCCCTATAGTACTAGCGGGAGTGGATACGCAGTATTTT. It codes for CASSPIVLAGVDTQYF. Using reference TRBV14 and TRBJ2-3 for the parts outside the CDR3, the full variable domain is EAGVTQFPSHSVIEKGQTVTLRCDPISGHDNLYWYRRVMGKEIKFLLHFVKESKQDESGMPNNRFLAERTGGTYSTLKVQPAELEDSGVYFCASSPIVLAGVDTQYFGPGTRLTVL.

CDR3 loop: CASSYGRTNSPLHF. The CDR3 DNA is TGTGCCAGCAGTTACGGCAGAACCAATTCACCCCTCCACTTT. The chain employs TRBV6-5 and TRBJ1-6; D call uncertain. The germline CDR1 and CDR2 sequences are MNHEY and SVGAGI. The CDR3 totals 14 residues. V was cut by 2 bases and J by 7 bases, with 9 bases left in between.

The rearrangement joins TRBV29-1 to TRBJ1-2; D is uncertain. V shed 6 bases and J shed 4 bases, with 12 bases lying between them. Germline V CDR1 and CDR2: SQVTM, ANQGSEA. The CDR3 totals 12 residues. CDR3 nucleotides: TGCAGCGTCGGAGGGTCGAGCTATGGCTACACCTTC. It specifies CSVGGSSYGYTF.

Only a few counts were recorded for this clone. CDR3 bases: TGTGCCAGCATTCCGCGGGATACAGCAGATACGCAGTATTTT. Amino acid sequence: CASIPRDTADTQYF. The chain uses TRBV6-6 and TRBJ2-3, with TRBD2 as a possible D gene (6 bases). The CDR3 has 14 amino acids. Trimming cost V 7 bases and J 4 bases, with 15 bases left between them. The V gene's germline CDR1 is MNHNY and CDR2 SVGAGI (reference sequence).

This clone has just a few counts. At one end, the junction sequence differs from germline, possibly due to a read error. The chain's CDR3 is CASRQIRTSGYNEQFF. CDR3 nucleotides: TGTGCCAGCCGCCAAATAAGGACTAGCGGGTACAATGAGCAGTTCTTC. V and J are TRBV4-2 and TRBJ2-1; 11 bases match TRBD2. The CDR3 spans 16 residues. The germline CDR1 and CDR2 sequences are LGHNA and YNFKEQ.

J is TRBJ1-1 and V is TRBV2, with 8 bases matching TRBD1. Germline V lookup: CDR1 SNHLY, CDR2 FYNNEI. The J segment lost 2 bases and the V segment lost 8 bases, leaving 7 bases of the junction unmatched. The CDR3 extends over 14 amino acids. CDR3: CASVRQGINTEAFF. In nucleotides, the CDR3 is TGTGCCAGCGTTCGACAGGGGATCAACACTGAAGCTTTCTTT.

This sequence joins TRBV29-1 and TRBJ2-1, with 8 bases identical to TRBD2. Germline CDR1 is SQVTM and CDR2 is ANQGSEA. The V and J ends lost 6 bases and 5 bases, in that order; junction bases with no gene match: 12. CDR3 length equals 15 residues. The DNA for the CDR3 is TGCAGCGTCCGACCAGGGACTAGGGGCCACAATGAGCAGTTCTTC. Its protein is CSVRPGTRGHNEQFF.